One sample yielded the 7 T cell receptor beta chains listed below, sequenced in a study of blood T cells in healthy people across ages. With a J-beta primer mix and a sample-barcoded 5' primer, a second PCR ran about 7 to 12 cycles. In TCRdb, the 5' RACE reads were re-called with MiXCR into one record per CDR3 protein. The sample has hundreds of thousands of distinct CDR3 sequences; about 30% are singletons. Sequenced: blood. These receptor sequences come from a woman older than 75 in good health.

This clonotype occurred many times. This chain links TRBV5-1 with TRBJ2-2, with no clear D. Between the trimmed V and J ends, which lost 2 bases and 0 bases, there was a span of 5 bases. Germline CDR1 SGHRS, CDR2 YFSETQ. CDR3 size: 14 residues. The chain's CDR3 is CASSFRANTGELFF. DNA for the CDR3: TGCGCCAGCAGCTTCCGTGCGAACACCGGGGAGCTGTTTTTT.

This chain uses TRBV6-1 with TRBJ2-3; possibly TRBD1 or TRBD2 for D (5 bases each). The CDR3 sequence is 16 residues long. Germline values: CDR1 MNHNS, CDR2 SASEGT. V lost 6 bases and J 0 bases, leaving 16 bases between the germline ends. DNA for the CDR3: TGTGCCAGCAGCCGCTTCGGGACGACTAGCACAGATACGCAGTATTTT. This translates into CASSRFGTTSTDTQYF.

This clonotype was picked up many times. The V and J genes are TRBV27 and TRBJ1-2, with D hard to call. The CDR3 contains 13 residues. From germline, CDR1 is MNHEY and CDR2 SMNVEV (reference sequence). V was cut by 5 bases and J by 4 bases, with 11 bases left in between. The CDR3 bases are TGTGCCAGCAGTCCGGCTGCGGGCTATGGCTACACCTTC. Translation: CASSPAAGYGYTF.

The J gene is TRBJ1-2, the V gene TRBV11-2; maybe TRBD1 (5 bases). The germline V and J ends were trimmed by 8 bases and 2 bases, with 12 bases remaining between them. Per germline, CDR1 SGHAT and CDR2 FQNNGV. The CDR3 runs to 13 residues. The CDR3 nucleotides are TGTGCCAGCGGCAACCGGGGCAACTATGGCTACACCTTC. Its protein product is CASGNRGNYGYTF. The variable domain in full, completed from reference TRBV11-2 and TRBJ1-2, reads EAGVAQSPRYKIIEKRQSVAFWCNPISGHATLYWYQQILGQGPKLLIQFQNNGVVDDSQLPKDRFSAERLKGVDSTLKIQPAKLEDSAVYLCASGNRGNYGYTFGSGTRLTVV.

This chain links TRBV4-3 with TRBJ2-7; 8 nucleotides line up with TRBD2. The CDR3 is 15 amino acids. With 1 base clipped from V and 3 bases from J, the junction kept 5 bases outside the gene matches. Germline assignment: CDR1 LGHNA and CDR2 YSLEER. The CDR3 DNA is TGCGCCAGCAGCCAAGCGCTCGGGGGGGTCTACGAGCAGTACTTC. Translation gives CASSQALGGVYEQYF.

In its sample, this clonotype was seen many times. This rearrangement joins TRBV5-5 to TRBJ1-2; unclear D gene. V gave up 3 bases and J gave up 4 bases, with 13 bases separating them. Looked up from germline, CDR1 is SGHKS and CDR2 is YYEKEE (reference sequence). The CDR3 is 14 amino acids. The CDR3 protein is CASSSDPRPYGYTF. The CDR3, as DNA: TGTGCCAGCAGCTCGGACCCGAGGCCCTATGGCTACACCTTC.

This clonotype was picked up a small number of times. This may arise from a read error, as a much more abundant clone is one base away. V usage is TRBV20-1 and J usage is TRBJ2-5, with TRBD2 matching over 11 bases. With V trimmed by 1 base and J by 11 bases, 12 bases remained unmatched. Looked up from germline, CDR1 is DFQATT and CDR2 is SNEGSKA (reference sequence). This CDR3 contains 15 residues. The CDR3 is CSARVLAGGRNEQYF. In nucleotides, the CDR3 is TGCAGTGCTAGAGTATTAGCGGGGGGGAGGAATGAGCAGTACTTC.